These 28 T cell receptor beta chains were all obtained from the same sample, sequenced in a study of blood T cells in healthy people across ages. Using a J-beta primer mix together with a sample-barcoded 5' primer, a second PCR was run for about 7 to 12 cycles. TCRdb re-called the 5' RACE reads with MiXCR, one entry per CDR3 protein. Of more than 1.4 million distinct CDR3 sequences listed, 42% are singletons. The sample was blood. The origin of the receptors is a woman aged 18-29 years in good health.

There are a few counts of this clonotype. The chain employs TRBV10-2 and TRBJ2-3; no reliable D call. The CDR3 has 13 residues. Germline V gene data show CDR1 as WSHSY and CDR2 as SAAADI. The V end lost 6 bases, the J end lost 2 bases, and 9 bases lay between the germline ends. CDR3 protein: CASSQSPTDTQYF. The CDR3 DNA reads as TGCGCCAGCAGCCAATCACCCACAGATACGCAGTATTTT.

The J gene is TRBJ2-2, the V gene TRBV15; 8 bases align to TRBD2. V gave up 3 bases and J gave up 3 bases; unmatched junction bases: 9. The CDR3 runs to 17 residues. Per germline, CDR1 LNHNV and CDR2 YYDKDF (reference sequence). The DNA of the CDR3 is TGTGCCACCAGCAGGGCCTTCGGAGCGGGAGACACCGGGGAGCTGTTTTTT. It translates to CATSRAFGAGDTGELFF. The variable domain in full, with the rest retrieved from reference TRBV15 and TRBJ2-2, is DAMVIQNPRYQVTQFGKPVTLSCSQTLNHNVMYWYQQKSSQAPKLLFHYYDKDFNNEADTPDNFQSRRPNTSFCFLDIRSPGLGDTAMYLCATSRAFGAGDTGELFFGEGSRLTVL.

The chain employs TRBV5-1 and TRBJ2-1; 11 positions match TRBD2. In germline, CDR1 is SGHRS, CDR2 YFSETQ. V gave up 4 bases and J gave up 10 bases; unmatched junction bases: 10. The CDR3 covers 15 residues. CDR3 amino acids: CASSDGTSGPREQFF. The CDR3 DNA follows: TGCGCCAGCAGCGACGGGACTAGCGGCCCACGCGAGCAGTTCTTC.

A few counts support this clonotype. The genes are TRBV15 and TRBJ2-1; possibly TRBD1 for D (5 bases). V lost 0 bases and J lost 5, with 17 bases in between. The germline V gene encodes CDR1 LNHNV and CDR2 YYDKDF (reference sequence). The CDR3 is made up of 17 amino acids. The CDR3 DNA sequence: TGTGCCACCAGCAGAGAGCCCTCGAAGGGGAACGACAATGAGCAGTTCTTC. Translating it yields CATSREPSKGNDNEQFF.

V usage is TRBV29-1 and J usage is TRBJ2-1; D is perhaps TRBD2 (6 bases). This CDR3 is 13 amino acids long. The germline gives CDR1 SQVTM, CDR2 ANQGSEA. The DNA for the CDR3 is TGCATGGGGGGTAGCGACGCCTACAATGAGCAGTTCTTC. Translating it yields CMGGSDAYNEQFF.

The genes are TRBV11-2 and TRBJ2-1; TRBD1 matches 7 bases. This CDR3 spans 14 amino acids. Germline-derived CDR1 and CDR2 are SGHAT and FQNNGV. The J segment lost 4 bases and the V segment lost 5 bases, leaving 5 bases of the junction unmatched. As DNA, the CDR3 is TGTGCCAGCAGCCACAGGGGACCTTACAATGAGCAGTTCTTC. This codes for CASSHRGPYNEQFF.

J is TRBJ1-4 and V is TRBV12-3 or TRBV12-4; D gene ambiguous. V lost 5 bases to trimming and J lost 11 bases, with 15 bases between them. This CDR3 has 13 amino acids. This CDR3 is CASSQQPELKLFF. In DNA form, the CDR3 reads TGTGCCAGCAGTCAACAGCCCGAACTGAAACTGTTTTTT.

This clonotype was picked up one time. The V gene is TRBV28, the J gene TRBJ2-2, with D perhaps TRBD1 or TRBD2 (5 bases each). Trimming took 8 bases from V and 4 from J, leaving 17 bases between them. Germline V gene data show CDR1 as MDHEN and CDR2 as SYDVKM. The CDR3 loop spans 15 amino acids. This CDR3 is CASRRDPGSTGELFF. CDR3 DNA: TGTGCCAGCCGCCGGGACCCTGGGAGCACCGGGGAGCTGTTTTTT.

The chain joins TRBV28 to TRBJ1-5, with D unresolved. CDR1 and CDR2 from the germline V gene are MDHEN and SYDVKM. Deletions cut 5 bases from V and 3 bases from J, with 8 bases between. This CDR3 contains 13 residues. The CDR3 DNA reads TGTGCCAGCAGTCGTCCAGACAATCAGCCCCAGCATTTT. This sequence encodes CASSRPDNQPQHF. The variable domain in full, with the rest retrieved from reference TRBV28 and TRBJ1-5, is DVKVTQSSRYLVKRTGEKVFLECVQDMDHENMFWYRQDPGLGLRLIYFSYDVKMKEKGDIPEGYSVSREKKERFSLILESASTNQTSMYLCASSRPDNQPQHFGDGTRLSIL.

The J gene is TRBJ2-1, the V gene TRBV7-8; D might be TRBD1 (5 bases). Germline V lookup: CDR1 SGHVS, CDR2 FQNEAQ. This CDR3 spans 16 amino acids. The germline V and J ends were trimmed by 1 base and 0 bases, with 10 bases remaining between them. CDR3 in amino acids: CASSLGEDSSYNEQFF. CDR3 coding DNA: TGTGCCAGCAGCTTAGGTGAAGACAGCTCCTACAATGAGCAGTTCTTC.

The rearrangement links TRBV12-3 or TRBV12-4 to TRBJ1-1, with unresolved D. V gave up 7 bases and J gave up 0 bases, with 12 bases separating them. This CDR3 spans 14 amino acids. The CDR3 bases are TGTGCCAGCACCTCCGGGGTCATGAACACTGAAGCTTTCTTT. Residues: CASTSGVMNTEAFF.

This sequence joins TRBV20-1 and TRBJ2-6; D remains unclear. Looked up from germline, CDR1 is DFQATT and CDR2 is SNEGSKA (reference sequence). V lost 3 bases and J lost 0, with 6 bases in between. The CDR3 totals 14 residues. CDR3 coding DNA: TGCAGTGCTAGCGCCGGCTCTGGGGCCAACGTCCTGACTTTC. Translated: CSASAGSGANVLTF.

The chain is built from TRBV27 and TRBJ1-6; D ambiguous. The germline V gene encodes CDR1 MNHEY and CDR2 SMNVEV (reference sequence). V was shortened by 1 base and J by 0 bases, with 10 bases between the two germline ends. The CDR3 contains 17 residues. The CDR3: CASSLLPGSSYNSPLHF. The DNA of the CDR3 is TGTGCCAGCAGTTTATTACCGGGGAGCTCCTATAATTCACCCCTCCACTTT.

As concerns this clonotype: An end of the junction does not agree with germline; a read error may underlie this. The rearrangement uses TRBV20-1 and TRBJ2-5; tentative D call: TRBD2 (5 bases). The better agreement between TRBJ2-7 and the DNA end casts doubt on the J call. CDR1 is DFQATT, CDR2 SNEGSKA, per germline (reference sequence). The CDR3 runs 11 residues. CDR3 residues: CGARAEDEQYF. The CDR3 DNA reads TGCGGTGCTAGAGCGGAGGACGAGCAGTACTTC.

The chain joins TRBV24-1 to TRBJ2-7; D may be TRBD2 (5 bases). This CDR3 is built from 14 residues. Germline V lookup: CDR1 KGHDR, CDR2 SFDVKD. V lost 3 bases and J 7 bases, leaving 15 bases between the germline ends. CDR3 nucleotide sequence: TGTGCCACCAGTGATGTCACTGGAGGCAATGAGCAGTACTTC. It yields the protein CATSDVTGGNEQYF.

This clonotype has only one observation. The rearrangement links TRBV7-9 to TRBJ2-1, with 8 nucleotides matching TRBD2. The CDR3 is 16 amino acids. Trimming took 4 bases from V and 9 from J; bases not matched to a gene: 14. CDR1 and CDR2 (germline): SEHNR, FQNEAQ (reference sequence). CDR3 loop: CASSSGGGAVRLEQFF. The CDR3 coding sequence is TGTGCCAGCAGCTCGGGAGGGGGGGCCGTCCGGCTTGAGCAGTTCTTC.

The CDR3 bases are TGCGCCAGCAGTGATGCCGCCAGGGTAGATGAGCAGTTCTTC. This encodes CASSDAARVDEQFF. The rearrangement uses TRBV10-1 and TRBJ2-1, with D perhaps TRBD1 (5 bases). Germline CDR1 WNHNN, CDR2 SYGVQD (reference sequence). The CDR3 is 14 residues long. With 3 bases removed from V and 8 bases from J, the gap between germline ends came to 14 bases.

The rearrangement uses TRBV20-1 and TRBJ2-4, with D possibly matching TRBD1 (6 bases). This CDR3 has 13 amino acids. Germline lookup yields CDR1 DFQATT and CDR2 SNEGSKA (reference sequence). The CDR3 coding sequence is TGCAGCACAGGGTCTGGGGCCAAAAACATTCAGTACTTC. Its translation is CSTGSGAKNIQYF.

V is TRBV10-3 and J is TRBJ2-5; 9 nucleotides match TRBD2. Germline V gene data show CDR1 as ENHRY and CDR2 as SYGVKD. Germline trimming cut 4 bases from V and 2 bases from J; bases unmatched to any gene: 5. This CDR3 has 15 residues. CDR3 region: CAISVGSGSQETQYF. In nucleotides, the CDR3 is TGTGCCATCAGTGTTGGTAGCGGGAGTCAAGAGACCCAGTACTTC.

Only a few counts were recorded for this clonotype. V is TRBV11-1 and J is TRBJ2-1, with TRBD1 matching over 7 bases. Germline CDR1 SGHAT, CDR2 FQDESV (reference sequence). This CDR3 has 16 residues. Trimming removed 5 bases from V and 4 bases from J; junction bases left unmatched: 11. CDR3 sequence reads: CASSPLATGSYNEQFF. DNA for the CDR3: TGTGCCAGCAGCCCATTAGCGACAGGGTCATACAATGAGCAGTTCTTC.

The chain has TRBV6-5 and TRBJ2-3, with D perhaps TRBD2 (5 bases). Germline CDR1 and CDR2: MNHEY and SVGAGI. This CDR3 has 12 amino acids. V dropped 8 bases and J dropped 6 bases, with 12 bases sitting between them. The CDR3 nucleotides are TGTGCCAGCCCCACTAGAGCCGATACGCAGTATTTT. Residues: CASPTRADTQYF.

The V gene is TRBV20-1, the J gene TRBJ2-7; 7 bases align to TRBD2. The CDR3 totals 12 residues. The V and J ends lost 5 bases and 3 bases, in that order; junction bases with no gene match: 4. Germline V CDR1 and CDR2: DFQATT, SNEGSKA (reference sequence). CDR3 coding DNA: TGCAGTGCTCTGGCGGGAGTCTACGAGCAGTACTTC. Translation: CSALAGVYEQYF.

This clonotype was counted only a few times. The chain carries TRBV5-1 and TRBJ2-3; D may be TRBD1 (6 bases). Germline CDR1 and CDR2: SGHRS and YFSETQ. V was shortened by 0 bases and J by 0 bases, with 14 bases between the two germline ends. The CDR3 has 17 amino acids. CDR3 region: CASSLVGAQISTDTQYF. For the CDR3, the DNA is TGCGCCAGCAGCTTGGTGGGGGCACAGATAAGCACAGATACGCAGTATTTT.

The genes are TRBV4-2 and TRBJ2-5; 10 bases are shared with TRBD2. Germline CDR1 reads LGHNA; CDR2 reads YNFKEQ. This CDR3 comprises 15 residues. The V and J ends lost 1 base and 4 bases, in that order; junction bases with no gene match: 3. CDR3 amino acids: CASSQGGTSVETQYF. Here the CDR3 DNA reads TGTGCCAGCAGCCAAGGAGGGACTAGCGTAGAGACCCAGTACTTC.

This clonotype was counted at least ten times. The chain carries TRBV6-6 and TRBJ2-7; 7 bases line up with TRBD1. This CDR3 is built from 15 residues. The germline V gene has CDR1 MNHNY and CDR2 SVGAGI (reference sequence). Losses at the gene ends were 0 bases for V and 2 bases for J; bases not matched to a gene: 4. CDR3 sequence (DNA): TGTGCCAGCAGTTACTCGGGACAGCAAACCTACGAGCAGTACTTC. Translating gives CASSYSGQQTYEQYF.

A few counts support this clonotype. J is TRBJ2-1 and V is TRBV27, with 9 bases lining up with TRBD1. Germline V CDR1 and CDR2: MNHEY, SMNVEV (reference sequence). CDR3 length equals 14 residues. V shed 8 bases and J 4 bases; nucleotides not matched to a gene: 6. The CDR3 is CASLPGQGYNEQFF. In DNA, the CDR3 is TGTGCCAGCCTACCGGGACAGGGTTACAATGAGCAGTTCTTC.

V is TRBV10-3 and J is TRBJ1-1; D perhaps matches TRBD1 (6 bases). Between the trimmed V and J ends, which lost 5 bases and 3 bases, there was a span of 13 bases. In germline, CDR1 is ENHRY, CDR2 SYGVKD. CDR3 length equals 14 residues. The CDR3 DNA is TGTGCCATCAGTATGGGGGGCGCAGACACTGAAGCTTTCTTT. It yields the protein CAISMGGADTEAFF.

The table lists this clonotype with many counts. This sequence joins TRBV20-1 and TRBJ2-3; 12 nucleotides line up with TRBD2. This CDR3 contains 12 residues. The J segment lost 6 bases and the V segment lost 6 bases, leaving 1 base of the junction unmatched. The germline V gene encodes CDR1 DFQATT and CDR2 SNEGSKA (reference sequence). Here the CDR3 reads CSAGTSGDTQYF. CDR3 bases: TGCAGTGCCGGGACTAGCGGGGATACGCAGTATTTT.